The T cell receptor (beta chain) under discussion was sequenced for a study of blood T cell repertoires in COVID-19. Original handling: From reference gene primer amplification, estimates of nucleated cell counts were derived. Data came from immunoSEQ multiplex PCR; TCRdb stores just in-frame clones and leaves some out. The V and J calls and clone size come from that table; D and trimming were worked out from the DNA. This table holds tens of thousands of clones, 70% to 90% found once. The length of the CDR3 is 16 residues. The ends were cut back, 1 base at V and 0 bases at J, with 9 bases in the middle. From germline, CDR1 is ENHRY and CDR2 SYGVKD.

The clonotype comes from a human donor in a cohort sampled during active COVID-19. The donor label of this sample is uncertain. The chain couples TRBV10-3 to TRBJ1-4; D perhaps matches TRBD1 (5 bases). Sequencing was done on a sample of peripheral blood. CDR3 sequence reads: CAISELPGTTNEKLFF. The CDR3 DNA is TGTGCCATCAGTGAGTTACCAGGGACAACTAATGAAAAACTGTTTTTT.